The 5 T cell receptor beta chains in this list originate from one sample, sequenced in a study of cytomegalovirus exposure and HLA in healthy donors. 60 Vbeta and 13 Jbeta primers were used in PCR. The protocol was immunoSEQ multiplex PCR, while the TCRdb copy is restricted to in-frame clones and leaves out a portion. Its table lists roughly 220,000 clones. The sample comprised PBMCs. The receptors were sampled from a girl under 10 years old in good health and CMV-seropositive.

CDR3 residues: CAISAGSEAFF. CDR3 DNA sequence: TGTGCCATCAGTGCTGGCTCTGAAGCTTTCTTT. The chain couples TRBV10-3 to TRBJ1-1; D is unclear. Germline loops: CDR1 ENHRY, CDR2 SYGVKD. V was pared by 4 bases and J by 6 bases, with 6 bases between. The CDR3 totals 11 residues.

V is TRBV2 and J is TRBJ1-2; 10 bases align to TRBD1. CDR1 and CDR2 (germline): SNHLY, FYNNEI. This CDR3 is 18 amino acids long. The V and J ends lost 6 bases and 3 bases, in that order; junction bases with no gene match: 16. Here the CDR3 DNA reads TGTGCCAGCAGACCTCGACCGGGACAGGGGCCGAGAGACTATGGCTACACCTTC. Amino acid sequence: CASRPRPGQGPRDYGYTF.

As DNA, the CDR3 is TGCGCCAGCAGCTTTACAGGGGAAGGACGAGATACGCAGTATTTT. This sequence encodes CASSFTGEGRDTQYF. The chain joins TRBV5-1 to TRBJ2-3; 7 bases line up with TRBD1. The CDR3 loop spans 15 amino acids. The germline V gene encodes CDR1 SGHRS and CDR2 YFSETQ. After removal of 2 bases from V and 5 bases from J, the junction contained 8 bases not matched to a gene.

This chain uses TRBV5-6 with TRBJ1-5; tentatively, D is TRBD1 (6 bases). Germline CDR1 and CDR2: SGHDT and YYEEEE. The V gene lost 3 bases and the J gene lost 1 base, with 14 bases spanning the gap. This CDR3 is 16 amino acids long. CDR3 sequence reads: CASSSQGTISNQPQHF. The CDR3, as DNA: TGTGCCAGCAGCTCACAGGGAACTATAAGCAATCAGCCCCAGCATTTT.

The chain carries TRBV28 and TRBJ2-1; TRBD2 matches at 9 bases. The germline V gene encodes CDR1 MDHEN and CDR2 SYDVKM. This CDR3 spans 17 amino acids. Trimming at V came to 5 bases and at J to 0 bases, leaving 8 bases not matched to a gene. The CDR3 protein is CASSPVAGGSSYNEQFF. The CDR3 coding sequence is TGTGCCAGCAGTCCAGTGGCGGGAGGGAGCTCCTACAATGAGCAGTTCTTC.